These 20 T cell receptor beta chains were sequenced from one sample in a study of blood T cell repertoires in COVID-19. Only in-frame clones appear in the TCRdb table, and some are missing; sequencing was by immunoSEQ multiplex PCR. The sample carries about 260,000 clones, more than 75% recorded once. Sequenced material: PBMCs or T cells enriched from blood (not recorded which). The receptors stem from a woman in her fifties or sixties who had recovered from COVID-19.

This clone was detected once. This sequence joins TRBV6-5 and TRBJ1-2; no reliable D call. From germline, CDR1 is MNHEY and CDR2 SVGAGI. The CDR3 loop spans 15 amino acids. Trimming stripped 0 bases from V and 4 bases from J, with 12 bases between. The CDR3, as DNA: TGTGCCAGCAGTTACTCGAATGTCGGGTTCTATGGCTACACCTTC. Translating gives CASSYSNVGFYGYTF.

The rearrangement links TRBV9 to TRBJ1-1; 9 positions agree with TRBD1. The CDR3 spans 15 residues. Germline assignment: CDR1 SGDLS and CDR2 YYNGEE. V lost 3 bases to trimming and J lost 5 bases; unmatched junction nucleotides: 8. CDR3 sequence reads: CASSAPGQGRTEAFF. CDR3 DNA sequence: TGTGCCAGCAGCGCCCCGGGACAGGGAAGAACTGAAGCTTTCTTT.

This sequence joins TRBV4-3 and TRBJ2-7; 8 nucleotides match TRBD1. CDR1 is LGHNA and CDR2 is YSLEER in the germline V gene. This CDR3 spans 15 amino acids. J was trimmed by 3 bases and V by 0 bases; bases with no gene match: 4. CDR3 DNA: TGCGCCAGCAGCCAAGATGGAGGGACAGGCTACGAGCAGTACTTC. This translates into CASSQDGGTGYEQYF.

V usage is TRBV12-3 or TRBV12-4 and J usage is TRBJ2-7; TRBD1 might be the D (6 bases). V shed 8 bases and J shed 2 bases, with 13 bases lying between them. There are 13 residues in the CDR3. The CDR3 protein is CASGTGSAYEQYF. DNA of the CDR3: TGTGCCAGCGGAACAGGGTCGGCCTACGAGCAGTACTTC.

Only a few counts were recorded for this clone. V and J are TRBV14 and TRBJ1-2; a weak D match, TRBD1 (5 bases). The CDR3 has 15 amino acids. Deletions cut 0 bases from V and 8 bases from J, with 16 bases between. Germline CDR1 is SGHDN and CDR2 is FVKESK. CDR3 amino acids: CASSQEKGGVGGYTF. The CDR3 DNA reads TGTGCCAGCAGCCAAGAAAAGGGAGGGGTAGGCGGCTACACCTTC. The variable domain in full, with the rest retrieved from reference TRBV14 and TRBJ1-2, is EAGVTQFPSHSVIEKGQTVTLRCDPISGHDNLYWYRRVMGKEIKFLLHFVKESKQDESGMPNNRFLAERTGGTYSTLKVQPAELEDSGVYFCASSQEKGGVGGYTFGSGTRLTVV.

This chain connects TRBV6-5 to TRBJ1-5; D is undetermined. The V and J ends lost 6 bases and 6 bases respectively, with 9 bases between them. The CDR3 contains 12 residues. Germline V CDR1 and CDR2: MNHEY, SVGAGI. CDR3 sequence reads: CASRGGGQPQHF. CDR3 nucleotide sequence: TGTGCCAGCAGAGGAGGCGGTCAGCCCCAGCATTTT.

The V call is TRBV5-1, the J call TRBJ1-6, with TRBD1 identical over 7 bases. V lost 4 bases to trimming and J lost 9 bases; unmatched junction nucleotides: 10. This CDR3 is built from 15 residues. Germline V lookup: CDR1 SGHRS, CDR2 YFSETQ. The CDR3 bases are TGCGCCAGCAGCCCAACCACAGGGGTGGGTTCACCCCTCCACTTT. Amino acids: CASSPTTGVGSPLHF.

This clone turned up a few times. For the CDR3, the DNA is TGTGCCAGCTCACCGAGCAGGGCGTTAAGTGAAAAACTGTTTTTT. Translating gives CASSPSRALSEKLFF. The chain joins TRBV18 to TRBJ1-4, with D tentatively TRBD1 (5 bases). The V end was cut by 3 bases, the J end by 7 bases, with 15 bases between. Germline CDR1 reads KGHSH; CDR2 reads LQKENI. This CDR3 comprises 15 residues.

The chain employs TRBV5-8 and TRBJ1-5; D perhaps matches TRBD1 (6 bases). The CDR3 has 14 amino acids. Germline CDR1 is SGHTS and CDR2 is YDEGEE. The germline V and J ends were trimmed by 4 bases and 4 bases, with 12 bases remaining between them. The CDR3 DNA is TGTGCCAGCAGCCACTGGACAGTAAATCAGCCCCAGCATTTT. Its translation: CASSHWTVNQPQHF.

This clone was detected only a few times. CDR3 sequence (DNA): TGTGCCACCAGTGACTCAGGGACTGGAAACACCATATATTTT. This codes for CATSDSGTGNTIYF. This chain uses TRBV24-1 with TRBJ1-3; D perhaps matches TRBD1 (5 bases). Germline V gives CDR1 KGHDR, CDR2 SFDVKD. V gave up 4 bases and J gave up 2 bases, with 8 bases separating them. The CDR3 length is 14 residues.

This chain joins TRBV4-1 and TRBJ1-5; D is perhaps TRBD1 (6 bases). CDR1 MGHRA and CDR2 YSYEKL come from the germline V gene. The CDR3 runs 15 residues. V shed 1 base and J shed 4 bases, with 11 bases lying between them. CDR3 nucleotide sequence: TGCGCCAGCAGCCAAGCTGGCAGGGGAAATCAGCCCCAGCATTTT. This sequence encodes CASSQAGRGNQPQHF.

The chain couples TRBV6-2 or TRBV6-3 to TRBJ2-6, with TRBD2 as a possible D gene (5 bases). V lost 6 bases, J lost 4 bases, and 16 bases lay in between. The length of the CDR3 is 16 residues. Looked up from germline, CDR1 is MNHEY and CDR2 is SVGEGT. CDR3 DNA sequence: TGTGCCAGCAGCCGGCCGGGAAGGTCCGGGGCCAACGTCCTGACTTTC. This gives the protein CASSRPGRSGANVLTF.

This sequence joins TRBV6-4 and TRBJ1-6; D uncertain. Trimming removed 4 bases from V and 9 bases from J, with 13 bases in between. The CDR3 sequence is 14 residues long. CDR1 is MRHNA, CDR2 SNTAGT, per germline. CDR3 residues: CASSAVEGTSPLHF. The CDR3 coding sequence is TGTGCCAGCAGTGCCGTGGAGGGTACTTCACCCCTCCACTTT.

The chain is built from TRBV7-2 and TRBJ2-5; 7 bases are a match to TRBD2. The CDR3 is 14 residues long. Germline V gene sequence: CDR1 SGHTA, CDR2 FQGNSA. V gave up 5 bases and J gave up 4 bases; unmatched junction bases: 7. The CDR3 DNA follows: TGTGCCAGCAGCCAAGCGGGGCAACGAGAGACCCAGTACTTC. This codes for CASSQAGQRETQYF.

The J gene is TRBJ1-4, the V gene TRBV7-2; the match to TRBD1 covers 7 bases. V gave up 1 base and J gave up 5 bases; unmatched junction bases: 4. The CDR3 is made up of 15 amino acids. Germline V CDR1 and CDR2: SGHTA, FQGNSA. DNA of the CDR3: TGTGCCAGCAGCTTAGACAGGGGATACAATGAAAAACTGTTTTTT. Amino acid sequence: CASSLDRGYNEKLFF.

This clone has a single count. J is TRBJ1-6 and V is TRBV6-5; 7 bases are a match to TRBD1. Trimming removed 7 bases from V and 5 bases from J; junction bases left unmatched: 5. The V gene's germline CDR1 is MNHEY and CDR2 SVGAGI. The CDR3 length is 14 residues. As DNA, the CDR3 is TGTGCCAGCAAGGCCGACAGGGATAATTCACCCCTCCACTTT. It specifies CASKADRDNSPLHF.

The chain is built from TRBV7-6 and TRBJ2-3; D unresolved. The CDR3 runs to 15 residues. The germline V gene has CDR1 SGHVS and CDR2 FNYEAQ. Trimming removed 2 bases from V and 0 bases from J, with 9 bases in between. The DNA of the CDR3 is TGTGCCAGCAGCTTAACCCAACTTAGCACAGATACGCAGTATTTT. This sequence encodes CASSLTQLSTDTQYF.

J is TRBJ2-1 and V is TRBV7-9; TRBD1 agrees at 9 bases. The CDR3 is made up of 16 amino acids. The germline V gene has CDR1 SEHNR and CDR2 FQNEAQ (reference sequence). V dropped 1 base and J dropped 4; count of bases not matched to a gene: 5. The CDR3 region is CASSLDRGLLYNEQFF. The CDR3 DNA follows: TGTGCCAGCAGCTTAGACAGGGGGCTACTTTACAATGAGCAGTTCTTC.

The chain combines TRBV7-2 with TRBJ1-2; unclear D gene. V gave up 6 bases and J gave up 6 bases, with 11 bases separating them. Per the germline V gene, CDR1 is SGHTA and CDR2 is FQGNSA. The CDR3 covers 12 residues. The DNA for the CDR3 is TGTGCCAGCAGACGACCCGGGGATGGCTACACCTTC. This sequence encodes CASRRPGDGYTF.

The rearrangement links TRBV19 to TRBJ1-3, with a possible D match to TRBD1 (5 bases). Trimming took 4 bases from V and 0 from J, leaving 13 bases between them. CDR1 and CDR2 (germline): LNHDA, SQIVND (reference sequence). CDR3 length: 16 residues. CDR3 sequence reads: CASSSRVLSSGNTIYF. The CDR3 coding sequence is TGTGCCAGTAGTAGCAGGGTCCTGAGCTCTGGAAACACCATATATTTT.